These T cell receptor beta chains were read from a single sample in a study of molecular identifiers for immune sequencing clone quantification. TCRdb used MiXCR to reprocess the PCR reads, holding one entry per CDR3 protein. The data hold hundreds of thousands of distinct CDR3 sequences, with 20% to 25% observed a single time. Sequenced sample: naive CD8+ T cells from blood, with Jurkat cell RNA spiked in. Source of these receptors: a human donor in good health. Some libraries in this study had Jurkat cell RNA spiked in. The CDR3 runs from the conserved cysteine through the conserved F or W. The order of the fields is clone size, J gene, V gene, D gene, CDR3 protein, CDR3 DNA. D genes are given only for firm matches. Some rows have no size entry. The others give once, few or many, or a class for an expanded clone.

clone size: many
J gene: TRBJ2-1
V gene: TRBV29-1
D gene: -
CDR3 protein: CSVGVQGFNEQFF
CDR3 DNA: TGCAGCGTTGGGGTACAGGGATTCAATGAGCAGTTCTTC

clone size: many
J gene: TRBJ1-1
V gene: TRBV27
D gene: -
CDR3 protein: CASWGLEKNTEAFF
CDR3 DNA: TGTGCCAGCTGGGGTTTAGAGAAGAACACTGAAGCTTTCTTT

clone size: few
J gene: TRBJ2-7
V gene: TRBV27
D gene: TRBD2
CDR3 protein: CATKTGTSGVFYEQYF
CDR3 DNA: TGTGCCACCAAAACCGGGACTAGCGGGGTCTTTTACGAGCAGTACTTC

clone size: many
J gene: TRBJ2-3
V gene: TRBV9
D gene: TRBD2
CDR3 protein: CASSSRTSGSWDTQYF
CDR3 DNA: TGTGCCAGCAGCTCCAGGACTAGCGGGAGTTGGGATACGCAGTATTTT

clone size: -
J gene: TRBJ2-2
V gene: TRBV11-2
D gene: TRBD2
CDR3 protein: CASSLVPGLAGLAGELFF
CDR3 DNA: TGTGCCAGCAGCTTAGTGCCGGGACTAGCGGGACTGGCCGGGGAGCTGTTTTTT

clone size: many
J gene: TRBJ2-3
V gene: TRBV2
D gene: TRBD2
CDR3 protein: CASSRAGGVDTQYF
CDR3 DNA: TGTGCCAGCAGCCGAGCGGGGGGAGTGGATACGCAGTATTTT

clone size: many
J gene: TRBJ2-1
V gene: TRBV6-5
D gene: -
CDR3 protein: CASREPLGDNEQFF
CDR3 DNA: TGTGCCAGCAGGGAACCTCTAGGGGACAATGAGCAGTTCTTC

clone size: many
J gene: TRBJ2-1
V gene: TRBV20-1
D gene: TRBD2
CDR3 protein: CSASGLVNPSSGEQFF
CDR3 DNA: TGCAGTGCTAGTGGACTAGTTAATCCCTCGAGCGGTGAGCAGTTCTTC

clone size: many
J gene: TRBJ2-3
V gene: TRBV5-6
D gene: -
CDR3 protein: CASSLRPRVTDTQYF
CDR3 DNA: TGTGCCAGCAGCTTGAGGCCTAGGGTTACAGATACGCAGTATTTT

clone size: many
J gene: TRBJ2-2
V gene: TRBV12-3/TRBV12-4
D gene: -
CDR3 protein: CASSWRLTGELFF
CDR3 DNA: TGTGCCAGCAGTTGGCGGCTCACCGGGGAGCTGTTTTTT

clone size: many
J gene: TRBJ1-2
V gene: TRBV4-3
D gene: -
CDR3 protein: CASSQGPQTGDYYPNYGYTF
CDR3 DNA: TGCGCCAGCAGCCAAGGCCCTCAGACAGGCGATTACTACCCGAACTATGGCTACACCTTC

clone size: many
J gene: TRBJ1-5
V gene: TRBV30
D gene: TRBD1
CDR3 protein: CAWSAGQGGLSNQPQHF
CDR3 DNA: TGTGCCTGGAGTGCCGGACAGGGTGGCCTTAGCAATCAGCCCCAGCATTTT

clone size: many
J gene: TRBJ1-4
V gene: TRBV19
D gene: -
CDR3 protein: CASSPAWPKANEKLFF
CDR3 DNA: TGTGCCAGTAGTCCAGCCTGGCCGAAGGCTAATGAAAAACTGTTTTTT

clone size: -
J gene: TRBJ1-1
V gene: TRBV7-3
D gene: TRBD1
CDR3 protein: CASSLAGTGVTEAFF
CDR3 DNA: TGTGCCAGCAGCTTAGCCGGGACAGGGGTTACTGAAGCTTTCTTT

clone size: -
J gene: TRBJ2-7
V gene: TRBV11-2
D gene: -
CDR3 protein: CASSLERTTYEQYF
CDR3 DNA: TGTGCCAGCAGCTTAGAACGGACGACCTACGAGCAGTACTTC

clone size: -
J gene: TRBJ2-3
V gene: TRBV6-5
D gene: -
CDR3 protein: CASSYVAGSTDTQYF
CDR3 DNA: TGTGCCAGCAGTTACGTGGCTGGTAGCACAGATACGCAGTATTTT

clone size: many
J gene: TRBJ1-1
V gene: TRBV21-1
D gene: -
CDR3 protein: CASSNGSGERAFF
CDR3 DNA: TGTGCCAGCAGCAATGGGTCGGGGGAGAGAGCTTTCTTT

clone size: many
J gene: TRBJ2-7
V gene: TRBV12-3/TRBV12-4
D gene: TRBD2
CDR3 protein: CASSRPGLAGGPSYEQYF
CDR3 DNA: TGTGCCAGCAGCAGGCCCGGACTAGCGGGGGGGCCTAGCTACGAGCAGTACTTC

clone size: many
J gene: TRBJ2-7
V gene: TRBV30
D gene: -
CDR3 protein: CAWSVGAGSLLREQYF
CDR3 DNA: TGTGCCTGGAGTGTTGGTGCGGGCTCCCTCCTACGCGAGCAGTACTTC

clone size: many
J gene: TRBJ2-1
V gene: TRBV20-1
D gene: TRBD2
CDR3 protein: CSARAMGGVYNEQFF
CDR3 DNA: TGCAGTGCTAGAGCTATGGGGGGGGTATACAATGAGCAGTTCTTC

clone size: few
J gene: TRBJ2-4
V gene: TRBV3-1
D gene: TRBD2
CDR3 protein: CASSQDSRTSGGRGDIQYF
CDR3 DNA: TGTGCCAGCAGCCAAGACTCTCGGACTAGCGGGGGGCGGGGGGACATTCAGTACTTC

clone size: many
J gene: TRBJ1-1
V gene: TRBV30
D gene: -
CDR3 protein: CAWRSLAEAFF
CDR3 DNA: TGTGCCTGGAGATCGCTGGCTGAAGCTTTCTTT

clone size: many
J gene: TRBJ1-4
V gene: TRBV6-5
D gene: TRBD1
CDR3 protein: CASSYWPGQGQKLFF
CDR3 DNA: TGTGCCAGCAGTTACTGGCCTGGACAGGGTCAAAAACTGTTTTTT

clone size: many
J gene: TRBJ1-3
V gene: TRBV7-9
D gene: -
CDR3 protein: CASSSMYGNTIYF
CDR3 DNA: TGTGCCAGCAGCTCAATGTACGGAAACACCATATATTTT

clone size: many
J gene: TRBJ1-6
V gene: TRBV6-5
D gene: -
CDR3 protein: CASSYSKGSSYNSPLHF
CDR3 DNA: TGTGCCAGCAGTTACTCGAAGGGGAGCTCCTATAATTCACCCCTCCACTTT

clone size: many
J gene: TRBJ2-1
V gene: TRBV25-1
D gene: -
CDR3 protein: CASSVSTVNEQFF
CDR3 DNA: TGTGCCAGCAGTGTCTCGACAGTCAATGAGCAGTTCTTC